One sample yielded the 11 T cell receptor beta chains listed below, sequenced in a study of cytomegalovirus exposure and HLA in healthy donors. Both 60 Vbeta primers and 13 Jbeta primers went into the PCR. Clones were sequenced by immunoSEQ multiplex PCR, and TCRdb holds only the in-frame ones, with some missing. The data hold 210,000 or so clones, with 78% observed a single time. The material sequenced was PBMCs. The receptors here all came from a boy aged 5 to 17 in good health and CMV-seronegative.

The CDR3 protein is CASLDSNYGYTF. The CDR3 DNA reads as TGTGCCAGCCTAGATAGTAACTATGGCTACACCTTC. The chain uses TRBV18 and TRBJ1-2; D ambiguous. V shed 8 bases and J shed 1 base, with 8 bases lying between them. Germline V gene data show CDR1 as KGHSH and CDR2 as LQKENI. This CDR3 is built from 12 residues.

V usage is TRBV5-4 and J usage is TRBJ2-1; 11 bases align to TRBD1. Trimming took 0 bases from V and 12 from J; bases not matched to a gene: 11. This CDR3 is built from 16 residues. In germline, CDR1 is SGHNT, CDR2 YYREEE (reference sequence). This CDR3 reads CASSLGGQGGRSGQFF. The CDR3 nucleotides are TGTGCCAGCAGCTTGGGGGGACAGGGGGGGAGGAGTGGGCAGTTCTTC.

The chain combines TRBV14 with TRBJ1-1, with D possibly matching TRBD1 (6 bases). CDR3 size: 13 residues. V was clipped by 0 bases and J by 4 bases, with 6 bases between them. CDR1 SGHDN and CDR2 FVKESK come from the germline V gene. This CDR3 is CASSQDRGTEAFF. The CDR3 nucleotides are TGTGCCAGCAGCCAAGACAGGGGCACTGAAGCTTTCTTT. The whole variable domain, filled in from reference TRBV14 and TRBJ1-1, reads EAGVTQFPSHSVIEKGQTVTLRCDPISGHDNLYWYRRVMGKEIKFLLHFVKESKQDESGMPNNRFLAERTGGTYSTLKVQPAELEDSGVYFCASSQDRGTEAFFGQGTRLTVV.

The genes are TRBV5-1 and TRBJ1-4, with D tentatively TRBD1 (6 bases). In germline, CDR1 is SGHRS, CDR2 YFSETQ. The germline V and J ends were trimmed by 4 bases and 8 bases, with 18 bases remaining between them. There are 15 residues in the CDR3. CDR3 loop: CASSLARDITEKLFF. The DNA for the CDR3 is TGCGCCAGCAGCCTGGCCCGGGACATTACCGAAAAACTGTTTTTT.

The chain employs TRBV5-4 and TRBJ2-2; tentatively, D is TRBD1 (6 bases). Germline CDR1 SGHNT, CDR2 YYREEE (reference sequence). The V gene lost 3 bases and the J gene lost 6 bases, with 9 bases spanning the gap. The CDR3 runs to 13 residues. The CDR3 DNA is TGTGCCAGCAGCTCCAGGGGAGCCGGGGAGCTGTTTTTT. Translating it yields CASSSRGAGELFF.

The chain links TRBV11-3 to TRBJ2-6; D is unresolved. Trimming left V 5 bases short and J 2 bases short, with 13 bases between. The CDR3 spans 16 residues. Germline assignment: CDR1 SGHNT and CDR2 YENEEA. CDR3 nucleotides: TGTGCCAGCAGCGCACAAACAGTAGCTGGGGCCAACGTCCTGACTTTC. Its translation is CASSAQTVAGANVLTF.

The rearrangement uses TRBV7-6 and TRBJ2-1; a possible D gene is TRBD1 (6 bases). Germline V lookup: CDR1 SGHVS, CDR2 FNYEAQ. Trimming cost V 2 bases and J 9 bases, with 11 bases left between them. The CDR3 consists of 13 residues. The CDR3 loop is CASSLWGTPEQFF. DNA for the CDR3: TGTGCCAGCAGCTTATGGGGGACACCTGAGCAGTTCTTC.

The rearrangement joins TRBV5-1 to TRBJ2-2, with 10 bases aligning to TRBD1. The V gene end was trimmed by 4 bases and the J gene end by 3 bases; junction bases not matched to a gene: 6. In germline, CDR1 is SGHRS, CDR2 YFSETQ. The CDR3 loop spans 16 amino acids. The CDR3 bases are TGCGCCAGCAGCCTGGACAGGGGGGCCTACACCGGGGAGCTGTTTTTT. Translated: CASSLDRGAYTGELFF. Filled out from reference TRBV5-1 and TRBJ2-2, the complete variable domain reads KAGVTQTPRYLIKTRGQQVTLSCSPISGHRSVSWYQQTPGQGLQFLFEYFSETQRNKGNFPGRFSGRQFSNSRSEMNVSTLELGDSALYLCASSLDRGAYTGELFFGEGSRLTVL.

The chain uses TRBV11-3 and TRBJ2-6, with 9 nucleotides matching TRBD1. The CDR3 has 16 amino acids. CDR1 SGHNT and CDR2 YENEEA come from the germline V gene. V dropped 5 bases and J dropped 2; count of bases not matched to a gene: 4. The CDR3 coding sequence is TGTGCCAGCAGCGGGGGACAGGGCGCTGGGGCCAACGTCCTGACTTTC. It encodes CASSGGQGAGANVLTF.

The V gene is TRBV10-2, the J gene TRBJ2-4; TRBD2 might be the D (5 bases). This CDR3 comprises 15 residues. Germline CDR1 and CDR2: WSHSY and SAAADI. The V end lost 3 bases, the J end lost 1 base, and 10 bases lay between the germline ends. CDR3 bases: TGCGCCAGCAGTGACCCGGGGATGGCCAAAAACATTCAGTACTTC. Protein sequence: CASSDPGMAKNIQYF.

This clone has a handful of counts. The V gene is TRBV19, the J gene TRBJ1-3; 8 positions match TRBD1. Trimming at V came to 3 bases and at J to 0 bases, leaving 4 bases not matched to a gene. Germline V CDR1 and CDR2: LNHDA, SQIVND (reference sequence). CDR3 size: 16 residues. The CDR3 loop is CASSIDRGRSGNTIYF. In nucleotides, the CDR3 is TGTGCCAGTAGTATCGACAGGGGCCGCTCTGGAAACACCATATATTTT. Full variable domain (remainder filled in from reference TRBV19 and TRBJ1-3): DGGITQSPKYLFRKEGQNVTLSCEQNLNHDAMYWYRQDPGQGLRLIYYSQIVNDFQKGDIAEGYSVSREKKESFPLTVTSAQKNPTAFYLCASSIDRGRSGNTIYFGEGSWLTVV.